These 17 T cell receptor beta chains originate from one sample sequenced in a study of T cells after yellow fever vaccination. MiXCR was run by TCRdb on the 5' RACE reads, yielding one entry per CDR3 protein. The table shows fewer than 650,000 distinct CDR3 sequences, with 21% occurring only once. The material was PBMCs, obtained about 20 days after the first yellow fever vaccination. Every receptor here comes from a man aged 18 to 30 who received the YFV17D yellow fever vaccine.

This chain joins TRBV7-9 and TRBJ1-1; D is possibly TRBD1 (5 bases). The CDR3 loop spans 15 amino acids. V dropped 3 bases and J dropped 2 bases, with 13 bases sitting between them. The germline gives CDR1 SEHNR, CDR2 FQNEAQ (reference sequence). The CDR3: CASSLGPLLNTEAFF. The CDR3 DNA follows: TGTGCCAGCAGCTTGGGACCCCTATTAAACACTGAAGCTTTCTTT.

Only a few counts were recorded for this clonotype. This chain uses TRBV9 with TRBJ2-1, with 10 bases lining up with TRBD2. Germline assignment: CDR1 SGDLS and CDR2 YYNGEE. The CDR3 is made up of 14 amino acids. The V gene end was trimmed by 6 bases and the J gene end by 9 bases; junction bases not matched to a gene: 9. The CDR3 loop is CASNGLAGAGEQFF. CDR3 DNA sequence: TGTGCCAGCAATGGGCTAGCGGGGGCTGGTGAGCAGTTCTTC.

This clonotype was picked up a small number of times. This chain uses TRBV5-1 with TRBJ1-2; 8 bases are shared with TRBD1. This CDR3 has 14 amino acids. Germline V gives CDR1 SGHRS, CDR2 YFSETQ. V was clipped by 4 bases and J by 2 bases; unmatched bases: 4. This CDR3 is CASSVRQGNYGYTF. The DNA of the CDR3 is TGCGCCAGCAGCGTAAGACAGGGGAACTATGGCTACACCTTC.

The V call is TRBV19, the J call TRBJ1-1; D may be TRBD1 (6 bases). The CDR3 is 15 amino acids. Per the germline V gene, CDR1 is LNHDA and CDR2 is SQIVND (reference sequence). Deletions cut 4 bases from V and 0 bases from J, with 12 bases between. The CDR3 nucleotides read TGTGCCAGTAGTACCGCGGGGGCCGTGAACACTGAAGCTTTCTTT. Protein sequence: CASSTAGAVNTEAFF.

At least ten counts were recorded for this clonotype. V usage is TRBV18 and J usage is TRBJ2-3; TRBD1 aligns across 9 bases. V gave up 5 bases and J gave up 3 bases; unmatched junction bases: 9. CDR3 length: 16 residues. CDR1 and CDR2 (germline): KGHSH, LQKENI. For the CDR3, the DNA is TGTGCCAGCTCATCCGGGGGACAGGGTGCAACAGATACGCAGTATTTT. Its protein product is CASSSGGQGATDTQYF.

The J gene is TRBJ1-6, the V gene TRBV4-1; D remains ambiguous. Germline V gene sequence: CDR1 MGHRA, CDR2 YSYEKL. The germline V and J ends were trimmed by 1 base and 8 bases, with 15 bases remaining between them. The CDR3 extends over 16 amino acids. The CDR3 DNA is TGCGCCAGCAGCCAAGGGACGACCGTCTTTTATTCACCCCTCCACTTT. Translation gives CASSQGTTVFYSPLHF.

There are a few counts of this clonotype. The rearrangement links TRBV18 to TRBJ2-1; no firm D call. This CDR3 has 20 residues. V dropped 1 base and J dropped 7 bases, with 29 bases sitting between them. Germline V gene sequence: CDR1 KGHSH, CDR2 LQKENI. CDR3 DNA sequence: TGTGCCAGCTCACCACTTAGCCACGCCCTTGGTAATCTCAGCTTGAATGAGCAGTTCTTC. Its translation: CASSPLSHALGNLSLNEQFF.

This clonotype was counted a few times. The rearrangement uses TRBV9 and TRBJ2-1; maybe TRBD1 (5 bases). Between the trimmed V and J ends, which lost 0 bases and 8 bases, there was a span of 12 bases. The CDR3 loop spans 14 amino acids. In germline, CDR1 is SGDLS, CDR2 YYNGEE. The CDR3 spells CASSVGQYFHEQFF. The CDR3 DNA sequence: TGTGCCAGCAGCGTAGGACAGTATTTCCATGAGCAGTTCTTC.

This clonotype has a handful of counts. J is TRBJ2-3 and V is TRBV19, with TRBD2 matching 9 bases. V lost 10 bases, J lost 6 bases, and 14 bases stayed unmatched. Germline CDR1 reads LNHDA; CDR2 reads SQIVND (reference sequence). The CDR3 sequence is 15 residues long. The CDR3 spells CATAGSSGRRDTQYF. CDR3 sequence (DNA): TGTGCCACCGCGGGGTCCAGCGGGAGGCGGGATACGCAGTATTTT.

This clonotype appeared a few times. V usage is TRBV7-8 and J usage is TRBJ2-3, with 7 bases lining up with TRBD2. This CDR3 is 15 amino acids long. The V gene's germline CDR1 is SGHVS and CDR2 FQNEAQ. J was trimmed by 5 bases and V by 5 bases; bases with no gene match: 10. Here the CDR3 reads CASSRGSGVGDTQYF. The CDR3 DNA follows: TGTGCCAGCAGCCGAGGAAGCGGGGTTGGAGATACGCAGTATTTT. The full variable domain, its missing parts supplied by reference TRBV7-8 and TRBJ2-3, is GAGVSQSPRYKVAKRGQDVALRCDPISGHVSLFWYQQALGQGPEFLTYFQNEAQLDKSGLPSDRFFAERPEGSVSTLKIQRTQQEDSAVYLCASSRGSGVGDTQYFGPGTRLTVL.

This clonotype was seen repeatedly, ten times or more. The chain recombines TRBV7-2 with TRBJ2-5, with 8 nucleotides matching TRBD1. CDR1 SGHTA and CDR2 FQGNSA come from the germline V gene. The CDR3 totals 14 residues. The junction had 4 bases not matched to a gene; V was cut back by 5 bases and J by 2 bases. CDR3 protein: CASSNRGAQETQYF. The CDR3 DNA sequence: TGTGCCAGCAGCAACAGGGGGGCGCAAGAGACCCAGTACTTC. Full variable domain (remainder filled in from reference TRBV7-2 and TRBJ2-5): GAGVSQSPSNKVTEKGKDVELRCDPISGHTALYWYRQSLGQGLEFLIYFQGNSAPDKSGLPSDRFSAERTGGSVSTLTIQRTQQEDSAVYLCASSNRGAQETQYFGPGTRLLVL.

This clonotype was observed a handful of times. This CDR3 is CASSQPGEYEQYF. Here the CDR3 DNA reads TGTGCCAGCAGCCAGCCCGGGGAGTACGAGCAGTACTTC. The chain has TRBV4-2 and TRBJ2-7; TRBD2 is a possible D gene (5 bases). V lost 3 bases and J lost 4, with 10 bases in between. The CDR3 is made up of 13 amino acids. Germline V lookup: CDR1 LGHNA, CDR2 YNFKEQ.

The rearrangement joins TRBV6-5 to TRBJ2-3; no firm D call. Trimming took 0 bases from V and 1 from J, leaving 5 bases between them. The CDR3 runs 14 residues. The V gene's germline CDR1 is MNHEY and CDR2 SVGAGI. CDR3 in amino acids: CASSYSDRTDTQYF. CDR3 DNA: TGTGCCAGCAGTTACTCAGACCGCACAGATACGCAGTATTTT.

V is TRBV12-3 or TRBV12-4 and J is TRBJ1-1, with 8 positions matching TRBD1. V shed 6 bases, J shed 9 bases, and the junction held 9 bases outside the gene matches. The CDR3 extends over 13 amino acids. The CDR3 bases are TGTGCCAGCAGCCTAACCGGACAGGGTAAAGCTTTCTTT. Translating it yields CASSLTGQGKAFF.

This clonotype was observed a handful of times. The J gene is TRBJ2-5, the V gene TRBV11-2; D perhaps matches TRBD1 (6 bases). Trimming stripped 8 bases from V and 1 base from J, with 17 bases between. CDR1 SGHAT and CDR2 FQNNGV come from the germline V gene. The CDR3 is made up of 15 amino acids. CDR3: CASASTGLAQETQYF. CDR3 nucleotides: TGTGCCAGCGCGTCCACAGGGTTGGCCCAAGAGACCCAGTACTTC.

This rearrangement joins TRBV20-1 to TRBJ2-7; maybe TRBD2 (6 bases). CDR3 length equals 14 residues. Germline CDR1 DFQATT, CDR2 SNEGSKA (reference sequence). Trimming shortened V by 4 bases and J by 6 bases, and 19 bases separated the two germline ends. The CDR3 region has the DNA TGCAGTGCTATTTCGCGGGGTTCCTCTGGCGAGCAGTACTTC. Amino acids: CSAISRGSSGEQYF.

This chain connects TRBV10-2 to TRBJ2-7; weak D call: TRBD2 (6 bases). Germline loops: CDR1 WSHSY, CDR2 SAAADI. The CDR3 loop spans 13 amino acids. Trimming took off 10 bases at V and 2 bases at J, with 15 bases between the two ends. CDR3 DNA: TGCGCCACCATCGGGGGTCCTACCTACGAGCAGTACGTC. Amino acids: CATIGGPTYEQYV.